Below, 25 T cell receptor beta chains from the same sample are listed, as sequenced in a study of spatial heterogeneity in lung cancer. TCRdb ran MiXCR on the 5' RACE reads and lists one entry per CDR3 protein. The sample records fewer than 15,000 distinct CDR3 sequences, 5.2% being singletons. Noted time point: sample taken at primary tumor resection. No cell sorting; template was whole RNA from tumor, lung tissue or PBMC. The sequencing here drew on lung tumor tissue, taken at surgery. The receptors here all came from a human donor with early-stage non-small cell lung cancer.

This clonotype is deemed medium-sized. Because this beta chain is a stray read in a library intended to capture alpha chains, its abundance should not be given much weight. The chain recombines TRBV5-1 with TRBJ1-2; no definite D call. V lost 2 bases, J lost 3 bases, and 8 bases lay in between. This CDR3 is built from 13 residues. Germline V lookup: CDR1 SGHRS, CDR2 YFSETQ. CDR3 residues: CASSFSVYYGYTF. In DNA form, the CDR3 reads TGCGCCAGCAGCTTTTCGGTCTACTATGGCTACACCTTC.

Points on this clonotype: A much bigger clone sits one base away, suggesting this may be a read error. The library was prepared for alpha chains; this beta chain is a stray read, so its frequency means little. The chain combines TRBV12-3 or TRBV12-4 with TRBJ2-1; D not resolved. Trimming cost V 11 bases and J 15 bases, with 17 bases left between them. This CDR3 is built from 10 residues. This CDR3 reads CAGIPGRRFF. DNA for the CDR3: TGTGCCGGCATCCCCGGGCGGAGGTTCTTC.

This clonotype was seen at least ten times. Since it is a stray read in a library aimed at alpha chains, this beta chain has a size that is not meaningful. CDR3 in amino acids: CASSMRGRRNTGELFF. The CDR3 DNA follows: TGTGCCAGTAGTATGAGAGGGCGGAGAAACACCGGGGAGCTGTTTTTT. The chain links TRBV19 to TRBJ2-2; tentatively, D is TRBD2 (5 bases). Trimming took off 3 bases at V and 2 bases at J, with 13 bases between the two ends. The CDR3 consists of 16 residues. Germline-derived CDR1 and CDR2 are LNHDA and SQIVND (reference sequence).

This clonotype appeared a single time. This beta chain was picked up by a library intended for alpha chains and is off target, so its count carries little meaning. This chain connects TRBV10-3 to TRBJ1-1; the D is unclear. Germline V gene lookup returns CDR1 ENHRY and CDR2 SYGVKD. The CDR3 totals 13 residues. V lost 0 bases, J lost 8 bases, and 10 bases lay in between. CDR3 in amino acids: CAISESARWEAFF. In nucleotides, the CDR3 is TGTGCCATCAGTGAGTCTGCCAGGTGGGAAGCTTTCTTT.

This clonotype was counted at least ten times. In a library made to pick up alpha chains, this beta chain is a stray read with a size that means little. This chain uses TRBV27 with TRBJ2-6, with D tentatively TRBD1 (6 bases). V gave up 6 bases and J gave up 0 bases, with 15 bases separating them. This CDR3 spans 17 amino acids. Germline-derived CDR1 and CDR2 are MNHEY and SMNVEV (reference sequence). This CDR3 is CASSPQGIGSGANVLTF. Written as DNA, the CDR3 is TGTGCCAGCAGCCCCCAGGGGATAGGCTCTGGGGCCAACGTCCTGACTTTC. Filled out from reference TRBV27 and TRBJ2-6, the complete variable domain reads EAQVTQNPRYLITVTGKKLTVTCSQNMNHEYMSWYRQDPGLGLRQIYYSMNVEVTDKGDVPEGYKVSRKEKRNFPLILESPSPNQTSLYFCASSPQGIGSGANVLTFGAGSRLTVL.

By share, this clonotype counts as large. Because the library targeted alpha chains, this beta chain is an off-target read whose size means little. The CDR3 loop is CSARDTSYEQYV. CDR3 bases: TGCAGTGCTAGAGATACTTCGTACGAGCAGTACGTC. The chain combines TRBV20-1 with TRBJ2-7; D gene unclear. V lost 0 bases to trimming and J lost 4 bases, with 7 bases between them. From germline, CDR1 is DFQATT and CDR2 SNEGSKA (reference sequence). The CDR3 is made up of 12 amino acids.

This clonotype was detected ten times or more. Little can be read into the size of this beta chain, an off-target read in a library designed for alpha chains. V usage is TRBV7-3 and J usage is TRBJ2-3, with 10 bases lining up with TRBD2. The germline gives CDR1 SGHTA, CDR2 FQGTGA. The length of the CDR3 is 17 residues. With 1 base clipped from V and 2 bases from J, the junction kept 6 bases outside the gene matches. CDR3 nucleotide sequence: TGTGCCAGCAGCTTAAGGCTAGCGGGGGCCGACACAGATACGCAGTATTTT. It specifies CASSLRLAGADTDTQYF. Full variable domain (rest looked up from reference TRBV7-3 and TRBJ2-3): GAGVSQTPSNKVTEKGKYVELRCDPISGHTALYWYRQSLGQGPEFLIYFQGTGAADDSGLPNDRFFAVRPEGSVSTLKIQRTERGDSAVYLCASSLRLAGADTDTQYFGPGTRLTVL.

In this sample, this clonotype turned up many times. For a library built for alpha chains, this beta chain is a stray read; little rests on its size. This rearrangement joins TRBV10-3 to TRBJ2-1; 10 bases line up with TRBD2. Trimming cost V 7 bases and J 7 bases; bases outside gene matches: 7. The CDR3 runs 14 residues. Germline loops: CDR1 ENHRY, CDR2 SYGVKD. As DNA, the CDR3 is TGTGCCATCAATAGCGGGGGGTTCCAGAATGAGCAGTTCTTC. As protein: CAINSGGFQNEQFF.

Concerning this clonotype: At one boundary the junction diverges from the germline segment, which might be a read error. This beta chain is a stray read from a library made for alpha chains; its abundance is not meaningful. This chain joins TRBV7-7 and TRBJ1-1; TRBD1 aligns across 9 bases. Germline CDR1 and CDR2: SSHAT and FNYEAQ (reference sequence). This CDR3 comprises 15 residues. Written as DNA, the CDR3 is TGTGCTAGCAGCTTAGTTCGGGACAGGGACACTGAAGCTTTCTTT. It encodes CASSLVRDRDTEAFF.

This clonotype was recorded at least ten times. A library made for alpha chains picked up this beta chain off target, so its size means little. The J gene is TRBJ2-7, the V gene TRBV6-6; D possibly corresponds to TRBD2 (6 bases). Trimming took 2 bases from V and 3 from J, leaving 11 bases between them. The CDR3 totals 14 residues. Germline-derived CDR1 and CDR2 are MNHNY and SVGAGI (reference sequence). CDR3 sequence reads: CASSYGGTHYEQYV. In DNA, the CDR3 is TGTGCCAGCAGTTACGGGGGGACCCACTACGAGCAGTACGTC.

This clonotype was seen repeatedly, ten times or more. In a library made to pick up alpha chains, this beta chain is a stray read with a size that means little. The genes are TRBV11-3 and TRBJ2-2; tentatively, D is TRBD2 (6 bases). Trimming cost V 5 bases and J 7 bases, with 23 bases left between them. There are 17 residues in the CDR3. CDR1 and CDR2 from the germline V gene are SGHNT and YENEEA. The CDR3 reads CASSRGGTTAPIGELFF. DNA for the CDR3: TGTGCCAGCAGCCGCGGCGGGACGACAGCTCCCATCGGGGAGCTGTTTTTT. Combining the CDR3 with reference TRBV11-3 and TRBJ2-2 gives the whole variable domain EAGVVQSPRYKIIEKKQPVAFWCNPISGHNTLYWYLQNLGQGPELLIRYENEEAVDDSQLPKDRFSAERLKGVDSTLKIQPAELGDSAVYLCASSRGGTTAPIGELFFGEGSRLTVL.

This clonotype was seen ten or more times. Found in a library prepared for alpha chains, this beta chain is an off-target read, and its abundance has little meaning. This chain links TRBV10-3 with TRBJ1-5; D is uncertain. The CDR3 has 14 amino acids. Deletions cut 4 bases from V and 5 bases from J, with 12 bases between. The germline gives CDR1 ENHRY, CDR2 SYGVKD. The CDR3 nucleotides are TGTGCCATCAGTGCGACGGGAGGAGATCAGCCCCAGCATTTT. Translated: CAISATGGDQPQHF.

This clonotype showed up many times. This beta chain slipped into a library made for alpha chains as a stray read, so its size is not meaningful. V is TRBV15 and J is TRBJ2-5; D call uncertain. The V gene lost 6 bases and the J gene lost 1 base, with 9 bases spanning the gap. The length of the CDR3 is 13 residues. Per germline, CDR1 LNHNV and CDR2 YYDKDF (reference sequence). The CDR3 region has the DNA TGTGCCACCAGTCCTCCCGGCCAAGAGACCCAGTACTTC. It codes for CATSPPGQETQYF.

This clonotype was counted many times. The library was designed around alpha chains, so this beta chain is a stray read whose abundance carries little weight. The chain carries TRBV7-6 and TRBJ2-2; 14 bases map to TRBD2. Germline CDR1 and CDR2: SGHVS and FNYEAQ. V lost 4 bases to trimming and J lost 7 bases; unmatched junction nucleotides: 5. The length of the CDR3 is 16 residues. DNA for the CDR3: TGTGCCAGCAGCTCACGACTAGCGGGAGGGTTCGGGGAGCTGTTTTTT. This translates into CASSSRLAGGFGELFF.

This clonotype was recorded many times. This beta chain was picked up by a library intended for alpha chains and is off target, so its count carries little meaning. The chain combines TRBV7-2 with TRBJ2-2; 8 bases are shared with TRBD2. Germline CDR1 is SGHTA and CDR2 is FQGNSA. The CDR3 consists of 16 residues. Trimming cost V 6 bases and J 4 bases; bases outside gene matches: 10. The CDR3 reads CASSFRRGAGTGELFF. The CDR3, as DNA: TGTGCCAGCAGTTTCCGGCGGGGGGCGGGCACCGGGGAGCTGTTTTTT.

Ten or more counts support this clonotype. Its ends do not fully match the called genes, so a read error is possible. This beta chain slipped into a library made for alpha chains as a stray read, so its size is not meaningful. The genes are TRBV6-6 and TRBJ2-1; the match to TRBD1 covers 8 bases. This CDR3 is built from 11 residues. CDR1 and CDR2 (germline): MNHNY, SVGAGI (reference sequence). The CDR3 loop is CASSYGYRGVF. CDR3 nucleotide sequence: TGTGCCAGCAGTTACGGATACAGGGGGGTCTTC.

This clonotype was seen many times. For a library built for alpha chains, this beta chain is a stray read; little rests on its size. CDR3 sequence (DNA): TGTGCCATCAGTGAGTCCGAGGGCTCAGATACGCAGTATTTT. It is translated as CAISESEGSDTQYF. The J gene is TRBJ2-3, the V gene TRBV10-3, with D possibly TRBD2 on 5 matching bases. Germline CDR1 is ENHRY and CDR2 is SYGVKD. V shed 0 bases and J shed 4 bases, with 8 bases lying between them. The CDR3 runs to 14 residues.

This clonotype was detected only a few times. This beta chain slipped into a library made for alpha chains as a stray read, so its size is not meaningful. The J gene is TRBJ1-6, the V gene TRBV4-3, with 9 bases aligning to TRBD1. The CDR3 is made up of 16 amino acids. J gave up 8 bases and V 0 bases, and 5 bases lay outside the gene matches. CDR1 LGHNA and CDR2 YSLEER come from the germline V gene. The CDR3 bases are TGCGCCAGCAGCCAAGAACCCGGGACAGGGTATTCACCCCTCCACTTT. Translating gives CASSQEPGTGYSPLHF.

This clonotype was recorded at least ten times. This beta chain is an unintended read in a library built for alpha chains; its size means little. The V gene is TRBV4-2, the J gene TRBJ2-3, with 11 bases aligning to TRBD2. V shed 0 bases, J shed 7 bases, and the junction held 12 bases outside the gene matches. The CDR3 contains 18 residues. Per the germline V gene, CDR1 is LGHNA and CDR2 is YNFKEQ. The DNA of the CDR3 is TGTGCCAGCAGCCAAGAGGAGAGGGCTAGCGGGGGGAGGTATACGCAGTATTTT. Translation: CASSQEERASGGRYTQYF.

This clonotype is medium-sized. Since it is a stray read in a library aimed at alpha chains, this beta chain has a size that is not meaningful. The CDR3 reads CASSTTGGTDTQYF. CDR3 bases: TGTGCCAGCAGCACCACAGGGGGCACAGATACGCAGTATTTT. This chain uses TRBV11-2 with TRBJ2-3, with 7 bases that match TRBD1. Germline assignment: CDR1 SGHAT and CDR2 FQNNGV. The CDR3 sequence is 14 residues long. V gave up 5 bases and J gave up 1 base; unmatched junction bases: 3.

Within the sample, this clonotype is medium-sized. Found in a library prepared for alpha chains, this beta chain is an off-target read, and its abundance has little meaning. The chain joins TRBV30 to TRBJ2-2, with D perhaps matching TRBD1 (6 bases). Germline CDR1 GTSNPN, CDR2 SVGIG (reference sequence). V lost 4 bases, J lost 6 bases, and 12 bases lay in between. There are 13 residues in the CDR3. The CDR3 DNA is TGTGCCTGGATGGCAGGGGAGCCCGGGGAGCTGTTTTTT. Translated: CAWMAGEPGELFF.

This clonotype turned up a few times. A library prepared for alpha chains yielded this beta chain as an off-target read; its size is of little meaning. The rearrangement links TRBV14 to TRBJ1-1; D gene uncertain. CDR3 length equals 13 residues. Germline-derived CDR1 and CDR2 are SGHDN and FVKESK. V was trimmed by 2 bases and J by 1 base, leaving 5 bases between them. In nucleotides, the CDR3 is TGTGCCAGCAGCCAACAAGGGAACACTGAAGCTTTCTTT. It specifies CASSQQGNTEAFF.

This clonotype was seen ten or more times. This beta chain is off target for a library built for alpha chains, so its abundance means little. The chain combines TRBV7-2 with TRBJ1-1, with 7 bases lining up with TRBD1. Trimming at V came to 2 bases and at J to 4 bases, leaving 4 bases not matched to a gene. The CDR3 is made up of 14 amino acids. Germline CDR1 SGHTA, CDR2 FQGNSA. The CDR3 coding sequence is TGTGCCAGCAGCTTATCCAGGGGGGGCACTGAAGCTTTCTTT. Protein product: CASSLSRGGTEAFF. Variable domain in full (rest from reference TRBV7-2 and TRBJ1-1): GAGVSQSPSNKVTEKGKDVELRCDPISGHTALYWYRQSLGQGLEFLIYFQGNSAPDKSGLPSDRFSAERTGGSVSTLTIQRTQQEDSAVYLCASSLSRGGTEAFFGQGTRLTVV.

This clonotype was counted ten times or more. The size of this beta chain means little, since it is a stray read in a library made for alpha chains. V usage is TRBV7-3 and J usage is TRBJ2-5; 13 bases are a match to TRBD2. Germline CDR1 reads SGHTA; CDR2 reads FQGTGA. There are 15 residues in the CDR3. The ends lost 5 bases at V and 4 bases at J; junction bases unmatched: 4. Here the CDR3 reads CASSPGLAGAETQYF. CDR3 DNA sequence: TGTGCCAGCAGCCCTGGACTAGCGGGGGCAGAGACCCAGTACTTC.

This clonotype appeared many times. The library was built for alpha chains, so this beta chain is an off-target read and its size means little. This sequence joins TRBV29-1 and TRBJ2-3; no clear D. The CDR3 runs 11 residues. Trimming removed 5 bases from V and 2 bases from J, with 5 bases in between. Germline CDR1 reads SQVTM; CDR2 reads ANQGSEA. This CDR3 is CSVMTTDTQYF. CDR3 sequence (DNA): TGCAGCGTTATGACCACAGATACGCAGTATTTT.